Each of the 5 T cell receptor beta chains below was sequenced from the same sample in a study of CD8 T cells in ankylosing spondylitis. TCRdb recomputed calls from the 5' RACE reads with MiXCR, one row per CDR3 protein. Found here are hundreds of thousands of distinct CDR3 sequences, over 9.5% of them singletons; the top ten hold less than 25%. Sequencing used blood, either unsorted or a sorted T cell fraction (not recorded which). Receptor source: a male donor with ankylosing spondylitis or in good health (not recorded which).

The sample holds a few counts of this clonotype. The chain recombines TRBV15 with TRBJ1-5; 9 positions match TRBD1. CDR3 length equals 17 residues. Trimming removed 3 bases from V and 7 bases from J; junction bases left unmatched: 13. CDR1 is LNHNV and CDR2 is YYDKDF in the germline V gene (reference sequence). The CDR3 DNA sequence: TGTGCCACCAGCAGCCCAGTCTCGGGACAGGGTTTCCAGCCCCAGCATTTT. Translating it yields CATSSPVSGQGFQPQHF. The complete variable domain, with remaining parts taken from reference TRBV15 and TRBJ1-5, reads DAMVIQNPRYQVTQFGKPVTLSCSQTLNHNVMYWYQQKSSQAPKLLFHYYDKDFNNEADTPDNFQSRRPNTSFCFLDIRSPGLGDTAMYLCATSSPVSGQGFQPQHFGDGTRLSIL.

This clonotype was counted a few times. The CDR3 DNA sequence: TGCGCCAGCAGCTTGGATACTAGCGTAGAGACCCAGTACTTC. This translates into CASSLDTSVETQYF. The chain employs TRBV5-1 and TRBJ2-5; the match to TRBD2 covers 7 bases. The J segment lost 4 bases and the V segment lost 0 bases, leaving 3 bases of the junction unmatched. Looked up from germline, CDR1 is SGHRS and CDR2 is YFSETQ. This CDR3 region has 14 residues.

This clonotype was detected many times. CDR3 in DNA: TGTGCCAGCAGCCAAGCAGGGAACACTGAAGCTTTCTTT. This sequence encodes CASSQAGNTEAFF. This rearrangement joins TRBV3-1 to TRBJ1-1; no reliable D call. CDR1 and CDR2 from the germline V gene are LGHDT and YNNKEL (reference sequence). This CDR3 region has 13 residues. The germline V and J ends were trimmed by 1 base and 1 base, with 4 bases remaining between them.

This clonotype was recorded many times. The chain is built from TRBV20-1 and TRBJ2-3; TRBD2 agrees at 9 bases. Germline loops: CDR1 DFQATT, CDR2 SNEGSKA (reference sequence). J was trimmed by 3 bases and V by 5 bases; bases with no gene match: 9. The CDR3 is 15 amino acids. This CDR3 reads CSAGIAGAITDTQYF. The CDR3 nucleotides are TGCAGTGCTGGGATAGCGGGGGCGATAACAGATACGCAGTATTTT.

The chain combines TRBV3-1 with TRBJ2-6, with D tentatively TRBD2 (5 bases). Germline CDR1 is LGHDT and CDR2 is YNNKEL (reference sequence). Between the trimmed V and J ends, which lost 0 bases and 3 bases, there was a span of 12 bases. The CDR3 spans 17 residues. CDR3: CASSQDLIRDGANVLTF. CDR3 coding DNA: TGTGCCAGCAGCCAAGATCTGATTCGGGATGGGGCCAACGTCCTGACTTTC.